This T cell receptor (beta chain) stems from a study of control samples from healthy donors and cancer patients. The CDR3 sequence is 13 residues long. The ends were cut back, 1 base at V and 3 bases at J, with 4 bases in the middle. Germline loops: CDR1 SGHKS, CDR2 YYEKEE (reference sequence). The repertoire was sequenced with immunoSEQ multiplex PCR; TCRdb's copy has only in-frame clones and lacks some. This table has approximately 120,000 clones, just over 90% appearing once. The specimen sequenced was blood. The TCR comes from a human donor in good health. The donor label of this sample is uncertain. This chain joins TRBV5-5 and TRBJ2-2; no clear D gene. In nucleotides, the CDR3 is TGTGCCAGCAGCTTGTGGGACACCGGGGAGCTGTTTTTT. Protein product: CASSLWDTGELFF.